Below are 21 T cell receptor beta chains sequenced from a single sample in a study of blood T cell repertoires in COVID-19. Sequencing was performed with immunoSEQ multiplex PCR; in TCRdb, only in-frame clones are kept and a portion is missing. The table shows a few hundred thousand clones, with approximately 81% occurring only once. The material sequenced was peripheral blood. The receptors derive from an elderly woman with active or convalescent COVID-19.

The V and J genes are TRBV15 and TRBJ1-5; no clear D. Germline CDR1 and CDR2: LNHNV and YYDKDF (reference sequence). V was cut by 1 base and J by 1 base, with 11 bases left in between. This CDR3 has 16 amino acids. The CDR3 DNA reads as TGTGCCACCAGCAGAGGTTTTGTTGAGAGCAATCAGCCCCAGCATTTT. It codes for CATSRGFVESNQPQHF.

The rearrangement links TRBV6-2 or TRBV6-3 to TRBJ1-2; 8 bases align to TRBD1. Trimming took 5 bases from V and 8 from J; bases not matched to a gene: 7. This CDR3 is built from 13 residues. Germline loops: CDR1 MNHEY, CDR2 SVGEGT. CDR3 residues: CASSQDRARGYTF. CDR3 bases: TGTGCCAGCAGTCAGGACAGGGCCCGCGGCTACACCTTC.

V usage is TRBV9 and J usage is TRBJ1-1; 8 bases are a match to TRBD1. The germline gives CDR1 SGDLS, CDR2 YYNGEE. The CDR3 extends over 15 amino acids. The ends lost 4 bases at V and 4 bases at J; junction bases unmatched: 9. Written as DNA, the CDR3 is TGTGCCAGCAGCCCTGGACAGGGCTCTAGCACTGAAGCTTTCTTT. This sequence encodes CASSPGQGSSTEAFF.

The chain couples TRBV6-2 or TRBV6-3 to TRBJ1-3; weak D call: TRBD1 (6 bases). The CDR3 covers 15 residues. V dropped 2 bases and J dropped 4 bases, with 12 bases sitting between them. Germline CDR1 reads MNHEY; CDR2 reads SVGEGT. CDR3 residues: CASSYPRGGGNTIYF. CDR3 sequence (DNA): TGTGCCAGCAGTTACCCTAGGGGGGGAGGAAACACCATATATTTT.

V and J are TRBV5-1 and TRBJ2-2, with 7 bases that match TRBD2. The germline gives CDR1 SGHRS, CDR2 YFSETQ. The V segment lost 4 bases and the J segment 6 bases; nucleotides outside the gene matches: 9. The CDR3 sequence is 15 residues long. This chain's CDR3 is CASSPSSGRAGELFF. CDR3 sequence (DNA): TGCGCCAGCAGCCCCAGTAGCGGGCGAGCCGGGGAGCTGTTTTTT.

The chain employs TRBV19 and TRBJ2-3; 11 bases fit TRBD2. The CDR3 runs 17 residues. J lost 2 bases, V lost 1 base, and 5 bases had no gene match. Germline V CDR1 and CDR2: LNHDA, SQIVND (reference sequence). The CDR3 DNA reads TGTGCCAGTAGTATAGCCGTACTAGCGGGGGTCACAGATACGCAGTATTTT. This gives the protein CASSIAVLAGVTDTQYF.

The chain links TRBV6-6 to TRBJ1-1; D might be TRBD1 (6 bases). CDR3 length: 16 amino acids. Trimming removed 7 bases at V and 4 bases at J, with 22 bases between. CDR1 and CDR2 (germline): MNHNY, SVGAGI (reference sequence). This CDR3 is CASTITPRGAGTEAFF. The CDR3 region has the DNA TGTGCCAGCACCATTACGCCCAGGGGTGCGGGCACTGAAGCTTTCTTT.

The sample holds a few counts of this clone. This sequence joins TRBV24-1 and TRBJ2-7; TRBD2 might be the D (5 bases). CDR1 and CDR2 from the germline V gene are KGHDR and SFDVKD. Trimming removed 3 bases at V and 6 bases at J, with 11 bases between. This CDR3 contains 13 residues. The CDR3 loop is CATSDRGVGEQYF. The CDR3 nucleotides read TGTGCCACCAGTGATCGGGGTGTTGGCGAGCAGTACTTC.

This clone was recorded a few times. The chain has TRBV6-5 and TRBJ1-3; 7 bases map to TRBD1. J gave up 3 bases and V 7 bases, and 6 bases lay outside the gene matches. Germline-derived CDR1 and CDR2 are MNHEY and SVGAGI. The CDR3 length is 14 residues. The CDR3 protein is CASIQGGVGNTIYF. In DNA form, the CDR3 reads TGTGCCAGCATCCAGGGGGGCGTTGGAAACACCATATATTTT.

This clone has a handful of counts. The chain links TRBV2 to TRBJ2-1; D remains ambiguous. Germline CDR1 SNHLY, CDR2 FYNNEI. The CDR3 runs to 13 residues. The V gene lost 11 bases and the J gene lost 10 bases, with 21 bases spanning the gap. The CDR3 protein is CAGSNRLGLEQFF. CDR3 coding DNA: TGTGCCGGAAGTAATAGACTGGGTTTGGAGCAGTTCTTC. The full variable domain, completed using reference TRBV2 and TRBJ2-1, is EPEVTQTPSHQVTQMGQEVILRCVPISNHLYFYWYRQILGQKVEFLVSFYNNEISEKSEIFDDQFSVERPDGSNFTLKIRSTKLEDSAMYFCAGSNRLGLEQFFGPGTRLTVL.

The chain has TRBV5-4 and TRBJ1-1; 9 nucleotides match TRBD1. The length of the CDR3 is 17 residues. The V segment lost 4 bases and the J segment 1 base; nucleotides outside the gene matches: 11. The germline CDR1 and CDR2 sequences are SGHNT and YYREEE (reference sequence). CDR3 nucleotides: TGTGCCAGCAGCCTGACAGGGGGAGGTGTTAAGAACACTGAAGCTTTCTTT. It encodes CASSLTGGGVKNTEAFF.

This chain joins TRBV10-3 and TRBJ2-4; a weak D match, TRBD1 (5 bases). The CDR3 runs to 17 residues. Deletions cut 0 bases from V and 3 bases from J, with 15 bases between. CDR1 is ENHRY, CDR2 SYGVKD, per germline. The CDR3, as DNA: TGTGCCATCAGTGAGTCGACAGAGCGATTAGGCAAAAACATTCAGTACTTC. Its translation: CAISESTERLGKNIQYF.

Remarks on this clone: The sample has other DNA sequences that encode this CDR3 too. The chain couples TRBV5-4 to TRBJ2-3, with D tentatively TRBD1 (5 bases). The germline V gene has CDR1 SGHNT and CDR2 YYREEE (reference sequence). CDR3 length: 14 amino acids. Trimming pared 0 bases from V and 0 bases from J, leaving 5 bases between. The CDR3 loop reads CASSLGGSTDTQYF. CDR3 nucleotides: TGTGCCAGCAGCTTGGGGGGCAGCACAGATACGCAGTATTTT.

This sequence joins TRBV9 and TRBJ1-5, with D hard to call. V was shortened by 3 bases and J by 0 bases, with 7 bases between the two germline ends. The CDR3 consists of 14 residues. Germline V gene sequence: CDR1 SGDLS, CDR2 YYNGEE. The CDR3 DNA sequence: TGTGCCAGCAGCGGGCAGGATAGCAATCAGCCCCAGCATTTT. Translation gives CASSGQDSNQPQHF.

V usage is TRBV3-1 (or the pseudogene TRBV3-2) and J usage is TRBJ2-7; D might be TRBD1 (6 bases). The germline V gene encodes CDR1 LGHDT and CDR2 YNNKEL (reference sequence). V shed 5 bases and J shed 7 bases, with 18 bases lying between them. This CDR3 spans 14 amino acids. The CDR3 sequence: CASSRGTRGGEQYF. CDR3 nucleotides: TGTGCCAGCAGCAGGGGAACCAGGGGTGGGGAGCAGTACTTC.

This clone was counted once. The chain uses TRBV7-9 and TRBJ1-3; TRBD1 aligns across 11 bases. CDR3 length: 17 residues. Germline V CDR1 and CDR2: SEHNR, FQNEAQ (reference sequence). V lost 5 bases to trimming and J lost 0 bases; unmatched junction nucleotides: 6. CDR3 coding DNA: TGTGCCAGCAGCCTCTGGACAGGGGGCGGCTCTGGAAACACCATATATTTT. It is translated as CASSLWTGGGSGNTIYF.

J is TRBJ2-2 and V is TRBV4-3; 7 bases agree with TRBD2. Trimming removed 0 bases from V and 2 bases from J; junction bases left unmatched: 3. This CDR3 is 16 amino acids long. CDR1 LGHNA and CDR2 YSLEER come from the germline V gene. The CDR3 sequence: CASSQDGTTNTGELFF. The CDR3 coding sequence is TGCGCCAGCAGCCAAGATGGGACTACCAACACCGGGGAGCTGTTTTTT.

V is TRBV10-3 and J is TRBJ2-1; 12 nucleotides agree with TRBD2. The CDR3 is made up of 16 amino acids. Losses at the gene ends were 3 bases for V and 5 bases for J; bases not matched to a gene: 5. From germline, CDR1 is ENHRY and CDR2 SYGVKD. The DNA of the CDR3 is TGTGCCATCAGTGATACTAGCGGGGGGTATAACAATGAGCAGTTCTTC. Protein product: CAISDTSGGYNNEQFF.

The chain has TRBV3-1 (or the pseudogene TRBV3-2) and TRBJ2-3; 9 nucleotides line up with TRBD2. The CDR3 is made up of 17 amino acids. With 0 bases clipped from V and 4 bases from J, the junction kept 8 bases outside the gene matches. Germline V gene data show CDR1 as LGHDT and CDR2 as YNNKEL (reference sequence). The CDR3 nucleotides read TGTGCCAGCAGCCAAGATCGGCTAGCGGGGTTGGCAGATACGCAGTATTTT. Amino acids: CASSQDRLAGLADTQYF.

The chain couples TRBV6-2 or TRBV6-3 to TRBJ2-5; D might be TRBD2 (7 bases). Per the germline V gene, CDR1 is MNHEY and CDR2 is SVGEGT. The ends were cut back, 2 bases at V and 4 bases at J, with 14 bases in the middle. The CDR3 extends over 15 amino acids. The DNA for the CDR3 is TGTGCCAGCAGTTACGCGAATAGGGGGGGAGAGACCCAGTACTTC. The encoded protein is CASSYANRGGETQYF.

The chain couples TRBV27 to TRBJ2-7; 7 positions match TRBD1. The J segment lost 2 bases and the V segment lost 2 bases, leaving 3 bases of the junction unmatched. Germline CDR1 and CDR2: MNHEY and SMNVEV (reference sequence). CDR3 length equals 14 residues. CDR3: CASSLARGTYEQYF. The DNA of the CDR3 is TGTGCCAGCAGTTTAGCCAGGGGGACCTACGAGCAGTACTTC.